This TCR beta chain was recorded in a study of regulatory T cells in long-lasting Graves disease. CDR3 regions were amplified by Arm-PCR using iRepertoire HTBI primers to build TCR beta libraries. TCRdb processed the multiplex PCR reads anew with MiXCR; each CDR3 protein has one entry. The table has some 370,000 distinct CDR3 sequences, more than 20% seen once. Time point meaning: persistent/refractory GD, antithyroid drugs over 5 years with positive TRAb. Researchers made the TCR library from RNA that was extracted from PBMCs. Germline V gene sequence: CDR1 DFQATT, CDR2 SNEGSKA (reference sequence). CDR3 length: 14 amino acids. V lost 1 base, J lost 1 base, and 7 bases lay in between.

This clonotype was obtained from a female donor with Graves disease. V gene TRBV20-1 combines with J gene TRBJ2-2; TRBD2 is a possible D gene (6 bases). The material was peripheral blood mononuclear cells (PBMCs), obtained when the disease was refractory, from a patient treated with antithyroid drugs. This CDR3 is CSARVGGNTGELFF. CDR3 nucleotide sequence: TGCAGTGCTAGAGTGGGAGGGAACACCGGGGAGCTGTTTTTT.